The source of this TCR beta chain is a study of T cell responses to AZD1222 COVID-19 vaccine. Study outcomes and limitations: Clonal diversity may have been underestimated in mostly white British donors. Two doses of AZD1222 preceded a rise in Spike-specific TCR breadth and depth. Spike-spanning, vaccine-associated CD4 TCRs were dominant at 160-218 and 743-854. Reports indicate that nearly half of spike-specific TCRs are directed at unmutated variant regions.

Clones were sequenced by immunoSEQ multiplex PCR, and TCRdb holds only the in-frame ones, with some missing. This sample has roughly 200,000 clones, with about 93% found just once. The CDR3 is 13 amino acids. V lost 6 bases and J lost 8; bases outside the gene matches: 12. Per germline, CDR1 SQVTM and CDR2 ANQGSEA. On this clone: Its target is not known.

This receptor was taken from an adult in good health. The rearrangement links TRBV29-1 to TRBJ1-2; TRBD1 matches 7 bases. The sequencing here drew on peripheral blood, taken on day 0 of MenACWY control vaccination. DNA of the CDR3: TGCAGCGTGGCGGACGGAGGGGGCAGCGGCTACACCTTC. Translated: CSVADGGGSGYTF. The complete variable domain, with remaining parts taken from reference TRBV29-1 and TRBJ1-2, reads SAVISQKPSRDICQRGTSLTIQCQVDSQVTMMFWYRQQPGQSLTLIATANQGSEATYESGFVIDKFPISRPNLTFSTLTVSNMSPEDSSIYLCSVADGGGSGYTFGSGTRLTVV.